This T cell receptor beta chain was profiled in a study of cytomegalovirus exposure and HLA in healthy donors. Looking at the study overall: A data release that came early held around 85 million unique TCRs from HLA-typed donors.

PCR used 60 Vbeta primers and 13 Jbeta primers. Assay: immunoSEQ multiplex PCR; the TCRdb copy retains only in-frame clones and omits some. The table records 150,000 to 200,000 clones, around 83% of them present only once. With regard to this clone: Its target is not known.

Study-level points and caveats: Across donors, sequencing depth was assumed by presence/absence analyses to be roughly uniform.

The germline gives CDR1 MNHEY, CDR2 SMNVEV (reference sequence). V lost 6 bases, J lost 9 bases, and 18 bases lay in between. The length of the CDR3 is 14 residues. Sequences were obtained from PBMCs. The rearrangement uses TRBV27 and TRBJ2-1; D unclear. The receptor was isolated from a man over 45 in good health and CMV-seropositive. As DNA, the CDR3 is TGTGCCAGCAGCCAAGGTGCTAGTGGTCCTGAGCAGTTCTTC. Translating gives CASSQGASGPEQFF.